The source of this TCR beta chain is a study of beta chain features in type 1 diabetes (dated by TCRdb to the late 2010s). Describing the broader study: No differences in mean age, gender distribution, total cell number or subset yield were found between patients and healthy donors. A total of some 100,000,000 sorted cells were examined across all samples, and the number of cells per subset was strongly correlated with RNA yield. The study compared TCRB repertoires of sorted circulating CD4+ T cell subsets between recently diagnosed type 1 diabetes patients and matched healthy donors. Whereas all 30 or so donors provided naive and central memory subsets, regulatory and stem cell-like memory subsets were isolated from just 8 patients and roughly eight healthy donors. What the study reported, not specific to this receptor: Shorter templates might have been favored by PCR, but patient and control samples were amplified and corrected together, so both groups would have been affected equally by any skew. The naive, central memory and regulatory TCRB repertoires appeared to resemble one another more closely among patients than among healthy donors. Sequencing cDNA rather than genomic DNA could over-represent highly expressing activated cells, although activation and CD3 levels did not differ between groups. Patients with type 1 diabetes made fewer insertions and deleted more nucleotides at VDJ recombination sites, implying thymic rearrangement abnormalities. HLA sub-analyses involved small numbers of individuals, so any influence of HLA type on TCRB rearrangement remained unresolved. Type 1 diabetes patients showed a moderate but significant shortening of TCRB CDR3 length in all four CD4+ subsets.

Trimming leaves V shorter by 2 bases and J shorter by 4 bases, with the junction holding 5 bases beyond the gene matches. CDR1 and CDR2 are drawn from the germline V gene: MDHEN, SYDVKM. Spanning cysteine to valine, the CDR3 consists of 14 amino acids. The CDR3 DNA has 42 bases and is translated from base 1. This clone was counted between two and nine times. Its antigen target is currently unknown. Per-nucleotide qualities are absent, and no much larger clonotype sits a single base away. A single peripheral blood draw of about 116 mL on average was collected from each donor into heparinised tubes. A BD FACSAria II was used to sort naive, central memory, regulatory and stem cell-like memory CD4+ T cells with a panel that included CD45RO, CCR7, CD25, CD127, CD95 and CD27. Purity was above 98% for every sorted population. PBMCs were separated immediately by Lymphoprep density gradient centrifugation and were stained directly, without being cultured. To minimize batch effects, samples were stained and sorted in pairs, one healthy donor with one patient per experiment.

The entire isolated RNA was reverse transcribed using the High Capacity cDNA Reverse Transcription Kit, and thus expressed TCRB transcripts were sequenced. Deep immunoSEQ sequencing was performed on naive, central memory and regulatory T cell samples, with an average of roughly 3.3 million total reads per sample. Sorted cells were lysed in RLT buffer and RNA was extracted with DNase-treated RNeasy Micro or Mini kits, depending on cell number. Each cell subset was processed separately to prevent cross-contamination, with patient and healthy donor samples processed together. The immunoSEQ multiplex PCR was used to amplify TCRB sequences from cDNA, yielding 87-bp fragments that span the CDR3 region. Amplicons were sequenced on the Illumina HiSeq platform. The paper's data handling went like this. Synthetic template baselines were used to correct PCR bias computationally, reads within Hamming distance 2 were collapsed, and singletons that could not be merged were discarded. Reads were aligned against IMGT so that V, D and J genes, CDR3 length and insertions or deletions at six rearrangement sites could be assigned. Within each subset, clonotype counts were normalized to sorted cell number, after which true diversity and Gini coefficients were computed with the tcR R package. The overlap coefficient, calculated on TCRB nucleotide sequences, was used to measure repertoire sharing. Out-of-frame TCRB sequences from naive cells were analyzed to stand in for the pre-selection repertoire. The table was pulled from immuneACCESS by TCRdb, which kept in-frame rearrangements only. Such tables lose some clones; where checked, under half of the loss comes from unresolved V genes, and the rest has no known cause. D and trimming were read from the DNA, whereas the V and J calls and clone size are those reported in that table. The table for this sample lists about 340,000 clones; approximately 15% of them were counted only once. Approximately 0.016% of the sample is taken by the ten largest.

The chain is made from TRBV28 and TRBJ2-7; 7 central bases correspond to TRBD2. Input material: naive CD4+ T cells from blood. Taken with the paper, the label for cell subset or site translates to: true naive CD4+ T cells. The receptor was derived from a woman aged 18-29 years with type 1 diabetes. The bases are TGTGCCAGCAGTTTAGGTGGGAGGGTATACGAGCAGTACGTC. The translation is CASSLGGRVYEQYV.